A selection of T cell receptor beta chains follows, all from one sample in a study of T-cell memory formation after mild COVID-19. TCRdb reprocessed the 5' RACE reads via MiXCR and lists one record per CDR3 protein. The sample lists more than 350,000 distinct CDR3 sequences, 16% seen once, with about 22% in the top ten. Sequences were obtained from PBMCs or a T cell subset sorted from them (not recorded which). The receptors derive from a man between 18 and 35 years old who had mild COVID-19 (a few samples of this study predate the infection). Cell type and time point are not known. The CDR3 runs from the conserved cysteine through the conserved F or W. Each record gives: J gene, V gene, D gene, clone size, CDR3 protein, CDR3 DNA. A D gene is named only where the DNA matches it firmly. Where a row states a size, it is once, few, many or the class of an expanded clone; other rows omit it.

TRBJ2-2 TRBV4-3 NA few CASSQGPGVLAGELFF TGCGCCAGCAGCCAAGGTCCGGGGGTACTGGCCGGGGAGCTGTTTTTT
TRBJ2-1 TRBV27 NA few CASSSFLSATPNYNEQFF TGTGCCAGCAGTTCCTTTCTTTCGGCGACACCCAACTACAATGAGCAGTTCTTC
TRBJ2-7 TRBV4-1 TRBD1 few CASSQARQGVYEQYF TGCGCCAGCAGCCAAGCCAGGCAGGGGGTCTACGAGCAGTACTTC
TRBJ2-5 TRBV5-1 NA many CASSLVQAGQETQYF TGCGCCAGCAGCTTGGTTCAGGCAGGCCAAGAGACCCAGTACTTC
TRBJ1-1 TRBV20-1 TRBD1 NA CSAPGQAVAEAFF TGCAGTGCTCCCGGACAGGCGGTTGCTGAAGCTTTCTTT
TRBJ1-4 TRBV30 NA NA CASSGTAGEKLFF TGTGCCTCCTCCGGGACGGCGGGTGAAAAACTGTTTTTT
TRBJ1-6 TRBV4-3 NA NA CASSPASANSYNSPLHF TGCGCCAGCAGCCCTGCTTCGGCAAACTCCTATAATTCACCCCTCCACTTT
TRBJ1-6 TRBV4-3 TRBD1 many CASSQESQGNNSPLHF TGCGCCAGCAGCCAAGAGTCACAGGGGAATAATTCACCCCTCCACTTT
TRBJ1-1 TRBV2 NA few CASSKSRVNTEAFF TGTGCCAGCAGTAAATCCCGGGTGAACACTGAAGCTTTCTTT
TRBJ2-5 TRBV7-2 TRBD2 few CASSLGAPGGYQETQYF TGTGCCAGCAGCTTAGGGGCTCCGGGGGGGTACCAAGAGACCCAGTACTTC
TRBJ2-1 TRBV6-5 NA few CASNPTGSSYNEQFF TGTGCCAGCAACCCGACAGGCAGCTCCTACAATGAGCAGTTCTTC
TRBJ2-5 TRBV18 NA few CASTGTQGETQYF TGTGCCAGCACCGGGACTCAGGGAGAGACCCAGTACTTC
TRBJ2-7 TRBV29-1 NA NA CSVEDPGNYEQYF TGCAGCGTTGAAGACCCAGGGAACTACGAGCAGTACTTC
TRBJ2-7 TRBV20-1 TRBD1 few CSASSQGDEQYF TGCAGTGCTAGTTCCCAGGGGGACGAGCAGTACTTC
TRBJ2-5 TRBV5-1 NA NA CASGQGISQETQYF TGCGCCAGCGGTCAGGGGATAAGCCAAGAGACCCAGTACTTC
TRBJ1-6 TRBV6-2/TRBV6-3 NA many CASSTGTSSPLHF TGTGCCAGCAGCACCGGGACAAGTTCACCCCTCCACTTT
TRBJ2-3 TRBV20-1 TRBD2 many CSARDLRASGGLSTDTQYF TGCAGTGCTAGAGATCTTAGGGCTAGCGGGGGCCTAAGCACAGATACGCAGTATTTT
TRBJ2-3 TRBV6-6 NA few CASTTVWGSTDTQYF TGTGCCAGCACAACCGTGTGGGGTAGCACAGATACGCAGTATTTT
TRBJ1-5 TRBV27 NA NA CASSRKGDQPQHF TGTGCCAGCAGCCGGAAGGGGGATCAGCCCCAGCATTTT
TRBJ2-2 TRBV5-1 NA few CASSLPGRQANTGELFF TGCGCCAGCAGCCTGCCGGGGCGGCAGGCGAACACCGGGGAGCTGTTTTTT